These 17 T cell receptor beta chains were sequenced from one sample in a study of control samples from healthy donors and cancer patients (dated by TCRdb to the early 2020s). Preparation of the library involved the immunoSEQ multiplex PCR assay. TCRdb carries this immuneACCESS record with in-frame sequences only. Its versions omit some clonotypes, under half of them owing to an unresolved V gene in the studies checked, with the rest unexplained. This sample lists some 89,000 clones; about 83% were detected once. Approximately 2.1% of the sample goes to the ten largest clones. Sequenced: blood. These receptors came from a woman between 35 and 50 years old in good health.

The chain carries TRBV15 and TRBJ1-6; D is undetermined. Trimming took off 4 bases at V and 11 bases at J, with 18 bases between the two ends. Germline CDR1 is LNHNV and CDR2 is YYDKDF (reference sequence). CDR3 length: 15 amino acids. The CDR3 DNA is TGTGCCACCAGCAAAGACCCCACCGTTGGGGCACCCCTCCACTTT. As protein: CATSKDPTVGAPLHF.

The gene calls are TRBV5-1 and TRBJ1-1; 7 bases match TRBD1. Germline CDR1 reads SGHRS; CDR2 reads YFSETQ. J was trimmed by 4 bases and V by 2 bases; bases with no gene match: 2. The CDR3 length is 13 residues. The CDR3 DNA sequence: TGCGCCAGCAGCTTATCAGGGGGCACTGAAGCTTTCTTT. Its protein product is CASSLSGGTEAFF. Based on the CDR3 plus reference TRBV5-1 and TRBJ1-1, the full variable domain is KAGVTQTPRYLIKTRGQQVTLSCSPISGHRSVSWYQQTPGQGLQFLFEYFSETQRNKGNFPGRFSGRQFSNSRSEMNVSTLELGDSALYLCASSLSGGTEAFFGQGTRLTVV.

The rearrangement joins TRBV7-9 to TRBJ2-7, with 9 bases lining up with TRBD1. J gave up 3 bases and V 8 bases, and 8 bases lay outside the gene matches. The CDR3 is 14 amino acids. Germline assignment: CDR1 SEHNR and CDR2 FQNEAQ (reference sequence). In DNA, the CDR3 is TGTGCCAGCCCATACAGGGGGCTGTGCTACGAGCAGTACTTC. It translates to CASPYRGLCYEQYF.

This clone turned up a few times. One end of the junction varies from germline; a read error may be responsible. The chain recombines TRBV6-6 with TRBJ2-1, with D tentatively TRBD2 (6 bases). This CDR3 is built from 13 residues. CDR1 and CDR2 (germline): MNHNY, SVGAGI (reference sequence). CDR3 DNA sequence: TGTGCCAGCAGTTACACGGAGCGGGCTGGAAACATCTTC. It translates to CASSYTERAGNIF.

V gene TRBV25-1 combines with J gene TRBJ1-5; the D is unclear. The CDR3 totals 14 residues. V lost 8 bases and J 7 bases, leaving 18 bases between the germline ends. Germline V gene data show CDR1 as MGHDK and CDR2 as SYGVNS. This CDR3 is CASAHGDFNQPQHF. CDR3 in DNA: TGTGCCAGCGCTCATGGGGATTTTAACCAGCCCCAGCATTTT. Filled out from reference TRBV25-1 and TRBJ1-5, the complete variable domain reads EADIYQTPRYLVIGTGKKITLECSQTMGHDKMYWYQQDPGMELHLIHYSYGVNSTEKGDLSSESTVSRIRTEHFPLTLESARPSHTSQYLCASAHGDFNQPQHFGDGTRLSIL.

The V call is TRBV4-1, the J call TRBJ1-1; D is ambiguous. Per the germline V gene, CDR1 is MGHRA and CDR2 is YSYEKL. This CDR3 comprises 12 residues. The germline V and J ends were trimmed by 1 base and 8 bases, with 8 bases remaining between them. CDR3 in amino acids: CASSQGVSEAFF. In DNA, the CDR3 is TGCGCCAGCAGCCAAGGGGTATCGGAAGCTTTCTTT.

This chain uses TRBV25-1 with TRBJ1-1; possible D gene TRBD1, 5 bases. Germline V gene data show CDR1 as MGHDK and CDR2 as SYGVNS. The V end was cut by 2 bases, the J end by 8 bases, with 9 bases between. There are 12 residues in the CDR3. CDR3 sequence (DNA): TGTGCCAGCAGTGAAGGGGGAGAGGAAGCTTTCTTT. Its translation: CASSEGGEEAFF.

The V call is TRBV18, the J call TRBJ2-7; maybe TRBD1 (5 bases). V gave up 6 bases and J gave up 5 bases, with 17 bases separating them. CDR1 and CDR2 from the germline V gene are KGHSH and LQKENI. The CDR3 loop spans 14 amino acids. Here the CDR3 reads CASSPPGRAHEQYF. The CDR3 bases are TGTGCCAGCTCTCCCCCGGGCAGGGCCCACGAGCAGTACTTC.

The chain couples TRBV5-5 to TRBJ1-1; D gene unclear. V lost 4 bases and J lost 1, with 11 bases in between. The CDR3 consists of 14 residues. CDR1 and CDR2 from the germline V gene are SGHKS and YYEKEE (reference sequence). The CDR3 region has the DNA TGTGCCAGCAGCCTTACTTTCGGGAACACTGAAGCTTTCTTT. Translation gives CASSLTFGNTEAFF.

This clone was seen only a few times. The chain carries TRBV7-2 and TRBJ2-7; 8 nucleotides line up with TRBD1. Germline lookup yields CDR1 SGHTA and CDR2 FQGNSA. The CDR3 consists of 14 residues. V shed 1 base, J shed 6 bases, and the junction held 5 bases outside the gene matches. The CDR3 sequence is CASSLGTGWGEQYF. CDR3 sequence (DNA): TGTGCCAGCAGCTTAGGGACAGGGTGGGGCGAGCAGTACTTC.

The rearrangement joins TRBV20-1 to TRBJ2-7; 9 bases fit TRBD2. V trimming: 3 bases; J trimming: 2 bases; junction bases outside the gene matches: 14. This CDR3 has 17 residues. In germline, CDR1 is DFQATT, CDR2 SNEGSKA (reference sequence). CDR3 nucleotides: TGCAGTGCTAGTTCTTTGGGGAGCGGGGGGCACACCTACGAGCAGTACTTC. Residues: CSASSLGSGGHTYEQYF.

This chain uses TRBV6-5 with TRBJ1-2; D not resolved. This CDR3 region has 15 residues. Germline V gives CDR1 MNHEY, CDR2 SVGAGI. Deletions cut 9 bases from V and 4 bases from J, with 21 bases between. The CDR3 loop is CARLTVLRTAYGYTF. The CDR3 DNA reads TGTGCCAGGCTTACAGTCCTCAGGACGGCCTATGGCTACACCTTC.

This chain connects TRBV21-1 to TRBJ1-5. TRBV21-1 is an annotated pseudogene. The CDR3 consists of 13 residues. The chain's CDR3 is CASSKVRGQPQHF. The CDR3 DNA reads as TGTGCCAGCAGCAAAGTTCGAGGTCAGCCCCAGCATTTT.

The chain recombines TRBV7-2 with TRBJ1-3, with 10 positions matching TRBD1. The germline V gene has CDR1 SGHTA and CDR2 FQGNSA. The CDR3 contains 17 residues. Unmatched junction bases numbered 12, after V lost 7 bases and J lost 3 bases. The CDR3: CASTPGTGVRGGNTIYF. The CDR3 DNA follows: TGTGCCAGCACCCCAGGGACAGGGGTCCGTGGTGGAAACACCATATATTTT.

This sequence joins TRBV6-1 and TRBJ1-1; D remains unclear. This CDR3 is 14 amino acids long. V lost 0 bases, J lost 0 bases, and 5 bases lay in between. Germline loops: CDR1 MNHNS, CDR2 SASEGT. The CDR3 coding sequence is TGTGCCAGCAGTGAAGCGTTAGTGAACACTGAAGCTTTCTTT. It yields the protein CASSEALVNTEAFF.

This chain links TRBV5-1 with TRBJ1-1; 8 nucleotides line up with TRBD1. V shed 2 bases and J 4 bases; nucleotides not matched to a gene: 7. This CDR3 has 15 residues. Germline values: CDR1 SGHRS, CDR2 YFSETQ. CDR3 sequence (DNA): TGCGCCAGCAGCTTCGACAGGGGCAGGGGCACTGAAGCTTTCTTT. It translates to CASSFDRGRGTEAFF. The full variable domain, its missing parts supplied by reference TRBV5-1 and TRBJ1-1, is KAGVTQTPRYLIKTRGQQVTLSCSPISGHRSVSWYQQTPGQGLQFLFEYFSETQRNKGNFPGRFSGRQFSNSRSEMNVSTLELGDSALYLCASSFDRGRGTEAFFGQGTRLTVV.

The V gene is TRBV29-1, the J gene TRBJ2-2; tentative D call: TRBD1 (6 bases). The CDR3 totals 13 residues. Trimming took 6 bases from V and 4 from J, leaving 12 bases between them. The germline V gene encodes CDR1 SQVTM and CDR2 ANQGSEA. CDR3 nucleotides: TGCAGCGTGTCCACAGGGAGCACCGGGGAGCTGTTTTTT. Its protein is CSVSTGSTGELFF.